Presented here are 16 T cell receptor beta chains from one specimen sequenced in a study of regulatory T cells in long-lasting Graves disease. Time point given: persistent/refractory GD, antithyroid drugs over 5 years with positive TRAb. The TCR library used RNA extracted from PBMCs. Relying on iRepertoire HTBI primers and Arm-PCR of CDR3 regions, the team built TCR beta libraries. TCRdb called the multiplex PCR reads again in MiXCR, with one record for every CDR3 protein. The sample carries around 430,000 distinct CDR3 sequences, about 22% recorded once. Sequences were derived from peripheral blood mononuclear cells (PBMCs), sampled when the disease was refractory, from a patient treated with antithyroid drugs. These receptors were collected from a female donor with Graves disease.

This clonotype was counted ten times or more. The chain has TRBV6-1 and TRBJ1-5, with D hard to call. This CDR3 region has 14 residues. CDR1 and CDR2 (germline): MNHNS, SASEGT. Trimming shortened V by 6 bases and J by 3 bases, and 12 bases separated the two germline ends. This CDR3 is CASSLGLANQPQHF. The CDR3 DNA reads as TGTGCCAGCAGCCTGGGTTTGGCCAATCAGCCCCAGCATTTT.

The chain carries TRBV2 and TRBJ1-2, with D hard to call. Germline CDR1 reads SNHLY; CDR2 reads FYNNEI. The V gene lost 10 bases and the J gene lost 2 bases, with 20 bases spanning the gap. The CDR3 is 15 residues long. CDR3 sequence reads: CATRGRTGANYGYTF. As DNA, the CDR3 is TGTGCCACCAGAGGACGAACGGGAGCCAACTATGGCTACACCTTC. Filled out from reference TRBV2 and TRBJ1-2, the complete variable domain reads EPEVTQTPSHQVTQMGQEVILRCVPISNHLYFYWYRQILGQKVEFLVSFYNNEISEKSEIFDDQFSVERPDGSNFTLKIRSTKLEDSAMYFCATRGRTGANYGYTFGSGTRLTVV.

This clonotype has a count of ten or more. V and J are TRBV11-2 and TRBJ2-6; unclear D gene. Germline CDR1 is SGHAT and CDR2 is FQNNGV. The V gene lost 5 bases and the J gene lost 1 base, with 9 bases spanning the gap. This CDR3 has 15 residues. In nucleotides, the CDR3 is TGTGCCAGCAGCCGTATTTCGTCTGGGGCCAACGTCCTGACTTTC. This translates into CASSRISSGANVLTF.

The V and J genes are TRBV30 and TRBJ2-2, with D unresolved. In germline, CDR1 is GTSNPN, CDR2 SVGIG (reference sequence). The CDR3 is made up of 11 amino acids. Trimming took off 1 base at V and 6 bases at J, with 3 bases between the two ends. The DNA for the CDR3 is TGTGCCTGGAGTGAGGCCGGGGAGCTGTTTTTT. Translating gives CAWSEAGELFF.

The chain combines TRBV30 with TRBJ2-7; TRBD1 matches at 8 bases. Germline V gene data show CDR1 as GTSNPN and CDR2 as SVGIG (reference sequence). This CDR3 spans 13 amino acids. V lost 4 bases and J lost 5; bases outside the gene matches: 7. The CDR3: CAWNKDRAHEQYF. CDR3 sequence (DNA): TGTGCCTGGAATAAGGACAGGGCCCACGAGCAGTACTTC. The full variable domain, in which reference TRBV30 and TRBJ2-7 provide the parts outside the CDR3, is SQTIHQWPATLVQPVGSPLSLECTVEGTSNPNLYWYRQAAGRGLQLLFYSVGIGQISSEVPQNLSASRPQDRQFILSSKKLLLSDSGFYLCAWNKDRAHEQYFGPGTRLTVT.

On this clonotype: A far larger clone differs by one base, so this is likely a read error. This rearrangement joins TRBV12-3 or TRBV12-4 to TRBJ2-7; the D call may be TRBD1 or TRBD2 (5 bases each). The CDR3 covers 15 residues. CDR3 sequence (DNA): TGTGCCAGCAGTTTTGCTCAGGGACGGGTCTACGGGCAGTACTTC. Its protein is CASSFAQGRVYGQYF.

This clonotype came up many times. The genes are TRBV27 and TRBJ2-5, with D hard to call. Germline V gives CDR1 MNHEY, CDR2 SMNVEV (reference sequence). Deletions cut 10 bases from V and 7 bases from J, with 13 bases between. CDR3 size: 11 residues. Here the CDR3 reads CAIEKRATQYF. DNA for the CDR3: TGTGCCATCGAAAAGCGAGCGACCCAGTACTTC.

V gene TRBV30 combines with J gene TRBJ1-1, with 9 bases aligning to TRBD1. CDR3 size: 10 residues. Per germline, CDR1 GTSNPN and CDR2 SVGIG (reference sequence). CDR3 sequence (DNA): TGTACAGGGGGCTTCACTGAAGCTTTCTTT. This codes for CTGGFTEAFF. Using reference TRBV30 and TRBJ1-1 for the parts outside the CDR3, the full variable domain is SQTIHQWPATLVQPVGSPLSLECTVEGTSNPNLYWYRQAAGRGLQLLFYSVGIGQISSEVPQNLSASRPQDRQFILSSKKLLLSDSGFYLCTGGFTEAFFGQGTRLTVV.

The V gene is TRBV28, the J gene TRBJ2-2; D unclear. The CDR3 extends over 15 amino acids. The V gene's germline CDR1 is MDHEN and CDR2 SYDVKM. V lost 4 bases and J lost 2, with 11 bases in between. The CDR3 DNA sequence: TGTGCCAGCAGTTCCCCTGGCGGTAACACCGGGGAGCTGTTTTTT. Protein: CASSSPGGNTGELFF. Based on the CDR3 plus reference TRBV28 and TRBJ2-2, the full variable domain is DVKVTQSSRYLVKRTGEKVFLECVQDMDHENMFWYRQDPGLGLRLIYFSYDVKMKEKGDIPEGYSVSREKKERFSLILESASTNQTSMYLCASSSPGGNTGELFFGEGSRLTVL.

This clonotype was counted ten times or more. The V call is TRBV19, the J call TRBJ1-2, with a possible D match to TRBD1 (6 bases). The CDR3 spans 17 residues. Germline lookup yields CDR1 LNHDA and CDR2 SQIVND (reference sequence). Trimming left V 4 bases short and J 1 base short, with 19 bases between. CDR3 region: CASSSLDSDISNYGYTF. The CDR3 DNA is TGTGCCAGTAGTAGCCTGGACAGCGACATCAGTAACTATGGCTACACCTTC.

This CDR3 reads CASSLLASSTDTQYF. In nucleotides, the CDR3 is TGTGCCAGCAGCTTATTAGCTTCTAGCACAGATACGCAGTATTTT. V usage is TRBV7-9 and J usage is TRBJ2-3; D unresolved. The V and J ends lost 2 bases and 0 bases respectively, with 9 bases between them. CDR3 size: 15 residues. Germline-derived CDR1 and CDR2 are SEHNR and FQNEAQ (reference sequence).

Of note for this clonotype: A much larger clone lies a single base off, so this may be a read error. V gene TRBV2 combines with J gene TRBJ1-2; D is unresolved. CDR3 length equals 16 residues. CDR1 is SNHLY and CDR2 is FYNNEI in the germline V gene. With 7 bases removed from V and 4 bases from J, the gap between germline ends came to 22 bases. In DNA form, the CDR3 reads TGTGCCAGCAACCCAGTTGGGAACCTAAAGTCCTATGGCTACACCTTC. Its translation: CASNPVGNLKSYGYTF.

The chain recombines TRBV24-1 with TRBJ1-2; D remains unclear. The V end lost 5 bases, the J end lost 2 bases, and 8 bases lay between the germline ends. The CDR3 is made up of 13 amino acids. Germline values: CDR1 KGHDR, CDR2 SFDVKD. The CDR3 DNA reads TGTGCCACCAGTGGAGAGGGCAACTATGGCTACACCTTC. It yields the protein CATSGEGNYGYTF.

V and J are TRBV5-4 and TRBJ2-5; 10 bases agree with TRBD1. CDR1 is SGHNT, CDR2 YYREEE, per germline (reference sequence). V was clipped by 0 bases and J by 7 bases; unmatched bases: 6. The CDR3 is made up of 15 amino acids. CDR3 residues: CASSLGGTGVSTQYF. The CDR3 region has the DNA TGTGCCAGCAGCTTGGGCGGGACAGGGGTTTCGACCCAGTACTTC.

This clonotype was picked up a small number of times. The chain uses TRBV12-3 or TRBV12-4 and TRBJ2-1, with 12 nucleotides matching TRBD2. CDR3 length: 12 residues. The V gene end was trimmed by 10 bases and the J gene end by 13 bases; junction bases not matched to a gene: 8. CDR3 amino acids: CATQTTSGRQFF. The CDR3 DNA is TGTGCCACTCAGACGACTAGCGGGAGACAGTTCTTC.

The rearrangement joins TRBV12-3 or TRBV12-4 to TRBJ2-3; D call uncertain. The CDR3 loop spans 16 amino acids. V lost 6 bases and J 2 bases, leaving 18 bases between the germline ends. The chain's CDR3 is CASSSQLLEFTDTQYF. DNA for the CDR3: TGTGCCAGCAGCTCCCAATTACTCGAATTCACAGATACGCAGTATTTT.